This T cell receptor (beta chain) was profiled in a study of cytomegalovirus exposure and HLA in healthy donors. Whole-study results and caveats: Later genetic work tied a missense DCLRE1C variant to beta-chain V and J trimming.

PCR used 60 Vbeta primers and 13 Jbeta primers. Sequenced by immunoSEQ multiplex PCR; TCRdb stores in-frame clones only, minus some. The sample lists about 95,000 clones; roughly 79% were seen once. Trimming cost V 1 base and J 11 bases, with 9 bases left between them. The germline V gene has CDR1 SGHAT and CDR2 FQNNGV. This CDR3 has 13 residues. Comment on this clone: Its antigen is still unknown.

The sequenced sample was PBMCs. The TCR was taken from a woman between 40 and 50 years old in good health and CMV-seronegative. This chain joins TRBV11-2 and TRBJ1-6, with a tentative D call TRBD1 (6 bases). The CDR3 is CASSLVGAAPLHF. CDR3 nucleotides: TGTGCCAGCAGCTTAGTGGGGGCGGCACCCCTCCACTTT.